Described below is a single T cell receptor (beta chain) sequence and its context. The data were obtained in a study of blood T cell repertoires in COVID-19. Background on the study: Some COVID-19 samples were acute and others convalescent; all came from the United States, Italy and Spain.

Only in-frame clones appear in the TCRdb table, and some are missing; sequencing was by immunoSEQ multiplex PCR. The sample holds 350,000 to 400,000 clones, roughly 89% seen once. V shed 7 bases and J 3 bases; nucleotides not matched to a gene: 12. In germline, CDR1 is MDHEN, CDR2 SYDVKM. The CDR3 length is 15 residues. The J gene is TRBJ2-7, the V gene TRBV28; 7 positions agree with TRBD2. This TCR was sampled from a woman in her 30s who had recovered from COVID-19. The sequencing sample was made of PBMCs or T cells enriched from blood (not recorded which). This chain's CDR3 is CASTQARDYFYEQYF. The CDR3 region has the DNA TGTGCCAGCACTCAAGCGCGGGACTATTTCTACGAGCAGTACTTC.